This TCR beta chain derives from a study of shared clonotypes between healthy human individuals. Deletions cut 6 bases from V and 6 bases from J, with 26 bases between. Germline CDR1 reads MNHEY; CDR2 reads SMNVEV (reference sequence). The CDR3 spans 18 residues. Profiled with immunoSEQ multiplex PCR; TCRdb holds only in-frame clones, not every one. The table shows some 1.5 million clones, with 96% occurring only once. The study drew all its donors from Caucasian adults living in Nashville, Tennessee. The V gene is TRBV27, the J gene TRBJ2-2; D possibly uses TRBD1 or TRBD2 (6 bases each). The sequence derives from a man aged 25-40 years in good health. Sample: naive CD4+ T cells sorted from blood. The sample's subset: CD45RA+ positively selected. CDR3 residues: CASSPKGGPVIVAGELFF. CDR3 DNA sequence: TGTGCCAGCAGCCCCAAGGGGGGTCCGGTTATCGTCGCCGGGGAGCTGTTTTTT.